Listed here are 30 T cell receptor beta chains from one sample, sequenced in a study of T cells in localized non-small cell lung cancer. Clones were read by immunoSEQ multiplex PCR, and TCRdb kept only the in-frame ones, dropping some. The sample lists over 800 clones; over 20% were seen once. Specimen: normal lung tissue next to the tumor, collected before any cancer treatment. These receptors all stem from a male donor at least 60 years old with stage II squamous cell lung carcinoma.

V is TRBV5-1 and J is TRBJ2-6; D assignment may be TRBD1 or TRBD2 (5 bases each). Germline V gene sequence: CDR1 SGHRS, CDR2 YFSETQ. This CDR3 region has 15 residues. V was shortened by 4 bases and J by 1 base, with 9 bases between the two germline ends. This CDR3 reads CASSPWGSGANVLTF. CDR3 bases: TGCGCCAGCAGCCCCTGGGGGTCTGGGGCCAACGTCCTGACTTTC.

V usage is TRBV18 and J usage is TRBJ1-4; 10 bases match TRBD1. This CDR3 spans 15 amino acids. Germline V gene sequence: CDR1 KGHSH, CDR2 LQKENI. The J segment lost 7 bases and the V segment lost 2 bases, leaving 4 bases of the junction unmatched. CDR3 DNA: TGTGCCAGCTCACCAGGACAGGGGGTGCGTGAAAAACTGTTTTTT. Amino acid sequence: CASSPGQGVREKLFF.

This clone was recorded a few times. The V call is TRBV6-8, the J call TRBJ2-7; 7 nucleotides line up with TRBD1. CDR1 is MNHGY and CDR2 is SAAAGT in the germline V gene. V was pared by 6 bases and J by 1 base, with 9 bases of the junction left unmatched. There are 15 residues in the CDR3. CDR3 amino acids: CASRGRQGKSYEQYF. In DNA, the CDR3 is TGTGCCAGCAGAGGAAGACAGGGTAAATCCTACGAGCAGTACTTC.

V usage is TRBV30 and J usage is TRBJ1-6; the match to TRBD1 covers 7 bases. V gave up 5 bases and J gave up 8 bases; unmatched junction bases: 6. The CDR3 runs 13 residues. Germline assignment: CDR1 GTSNPN and CDR2 SVGIG (reference sequence). As DNA, the CDR3 is TGTGCCTGGGGTCAGGGGGTTCATTCACCCCTCCACTTT. It translates to CAWGQGVHSPLHF.

This clone has only a few counts. V gene TRBV9 combines with J gene TRBJ1-1, with D uncertain. The germline V gene has CDR1 SGDLS and CDR2 YYNGEE. V was trimmed by 5 bases and J by 5 bases, leaving 10 bases between them. This CDR3 contains 12 residues. CDR3: CASSMMRTEAFF. The CDR3 nucleotides read TGTGCCAGCAGTATGATGCGGACTGAAGCTTTCTTT.

This clone has only a few counts. The V and J genes are TRBV12-2 and TRBJ2-3; the DNA was not compared with TRBD2, the D call given in the table. TRBV12-2 is a documented pseudogene. This CDR3 has 15 amino acids. CDR3 sequence reads: CATERGRRGTDTQYF. The CDR3 region has the DNA TGTGCCACCGAGCGGGGGCGTCGAGGTACAGATACGCAGTATTTT.

This chain links TRBV9 with TRBJ1-1; D ambiguous. V dropped 0 bases and J dropped 1 base, with 4 bases sitting between them. The CDR3 contains 13 residues. Germline assignment: CDR1 SGDLS and CDR2 YYNGEE. The CDR3 DNA reads as TGTGCCAGCAGCGTAGTGACGAACACTGAAGCTTTCTTT. It translates to CASSVVTNTEAFF.

The chain joins TRBV30 to TRBJ1-2; tentatively, D is TRBD1 (5 bases). In germline, CDR1 is GTSNPN, CDR2 SVGIG (reference sequence). The CDR3 spans 13 residues. Trimming cost V 1 base and J 5 bases, with 11 bases left between them. CDR3 nucleotides: TGTGCCTGGAGTGCCCAGGGCGATTATGGCTACACCTTC. This translates into CAWSAQGDYGYTF.

This chain uses TRBV19 with TRBJ1-1, with 10 bases matching TRBD1. The CDR3 sequence is 13 residues long. Germline trimming cut 9 bases from V and 9 bases from J; bases unmatched to any gene: 10. Germline V gives CDR1 LNHDA, CDR2 SQIVND (reference sequence). The CDR3 DNA follows: TGTGCCAGCCATCGCGAGGGACAGGGGAAAGCTTTCTTT. Protein sequence: CASHREGQGKAFF.

This clone was counted between two and nine times. V gene TRBV11-3 combines with J gene TRBJ2-1; no reliable D call. This CDR3 is 15 amino acids long. The germline V gene encodes CDR1 SGHNT and CDR2 YENEEA. V gave up 2 bases and J gave up 0 bases, with 8 bases separating them. The CDR3 is CASSLLVSSYNEQFF. The CDR3 nucleotides read TGTGCCAGCAGCTTACTGGTGAGCTCCTACAATGAGCAGTTCTTC.

The V gene is TRBV5-1, the J gene TRBJ1-1, with 8 bases matching TRBD1. Germline V CDR1 and CDR2: SGHRS, YFSETQ. After removal of 4 bases from V and 3 bases from J, the junction contained 17 bases not matched to a gene. This CDR3 contains 18 residues. The DNA of the CDR3 is TGCGCCAGCAGCCCGTTACCAGGGGGCGCGACCTTCGACACTGAAGCTTTCTTT. Amino acids: CASSPLPGGATFDTEAFF. Together with reference TRBV5-1 and TRBJ1-1, the CDR3 gives the full variable domain: KAGVTQTPRYLIKTRGQQVTLSCSPISGHRSVSWYQQTPGQGLQFLFEYFSETQRNKGNFPGRFSGRQFSNSRSEMNVSTLELGDSALYLCASSPLPGGATFDTEAFFGQGTRLTVV.

CDR3 loop: CAWSVLAGVNTGELFF. In DNA form, the CDR3 reads TGTGCCTGGAGTGTACTGGCAGGGGTGAACACCGGGGAGCTGTTTTTT. The V and J genes are TRBV30 and TRBJ2-2, with D perhaps matching TRBD1 (6 bases). In germline, CDR1 is GTSNPN, CDR2 SVGIG (reference sequence). Trimming cost V 0 bases and J 1 base, with 12 bases left between them. The CDR3 runs 16 residues.

By sample share, this clone is medium-sized. The chain carries TRBV9 and TRBJ2-7; 7 bases align to TRBD1. This CDR3 has 13 amino acids. V trimming: 9 bases; J trimming: 0 bases; junction bases outside the gene matches: 6. Germline V lookup: CDR1 SGDLS, CDR2 YYNGEE. In DNA, the CDR3 is TGTGCCATAACAGGGGTGGACTCCTACGAGCAGTACTTC. Amino acid sequence: CAITGVDSYEQYF.

The gene calls are TRBV5-1 and TRBJ1-1; the D gene is possibly TRBD1 (6 bases). V was pared by 0 bases and J by 1 base, with 10 bases between. Germline V lookup: CDR1 SGHRS, CDR2 YFSETQ. This CDR3 spans 15 amino acids. This CDR3 reads CASSLGTVQNTEAFF. CDR3 DNA sequence: TGCGCCAGCAGCTTGGGGACAGTACAGAACACTGAAGCTTTCTTT.

The chain carries TRBV11-3 and TRBJ2-1; 7 bases match TRBD2. The germline CDR1 and CDR2 sequences are SGHNT and YENEEA. CDR3 length: 15 amino acids. J lost 6 bases, V lost 5 bases, and 10 bases had no gene match. The CDR3 DNA sequence: TGTGCCAGCAGCGCCCGACTAGCCAAGGGCAATGAGCAGTTCTTC. It translates to CASSARLAKGNEQFF. The variable domain in full, completed from reference TRBV11-3 and TRBJ2-1, reads EAGVVQSPRYKIIEKKQPVAFWCNPISGHNTLYWYLQNLGQGPELLIRYENEEAVDDSQLPKDRFSAERLKGVDSTLKIQPAELGDSAVYLCASSARLAKGNEQFFGPGTRLTVL.

By share, this clone counts as large. The rearrangement joins TRBV12-5 to TRBJ1-3; 8 nucleotides match TRBD1. Germline CDR1 and CDR2: LGHNT and FRNRAP. This CDR3 has 14 residues. CDR3 region: CASGKQGEADTIYF. As DNA, the CDR3 is TGTGCCAGCGGTAAACAGGGGGAAGCGGACACCATATATTTT.

A few counts support this clone. J is TRBJ2-1 and V is TRBV6-8, with a weak D call TRBD1 (6 bases). V was clipped by 0 bases and J by 4 bases, with 16 bases between them. There are 17 residues in the CDR3. Germline V gene lookup returns CDR1 MNHGY and CDR2 SAAAGT. The DNA for the CDR3 is TGTGCCAGCAGTTACTCCGCAGGGCAGGGGATTTACAATGAGCAGTTCTTC. Translation gives CASSYSAGQGIYNEQFF.

This clone qualifies as large. The chain has TRBV28 and TRBJ1-1; D gene unclear. This CDR3 has 13 amino acids. V gave up 2 bases and J gave up 6 bases, with 10 bases separating them. Germline V gene data show CDR1 as MDHEN and CDR2 as SYDVKM. The CDR3 coding sequence is TGTGCCAGCAGTTTAAGGACGCAACCTGAAGCTTTCTTT. Amino acids: CASSLRTQPEAFF.

This clone was counted between two and nine times. The chain employs TRBV6-8 and TRBJ1-1; 7 bases are a match to TRBD1. The CDR3 spans 13 residues. The trim removed 4 bases at V and 5 bases at J, leaving 4 bases unmatched. CDR1 is MNHGY and CDR2 is SAAAGT in the germline V gene. CDR3 bases: TGTGCCAGCAGTTTGAACAGGGGTACTGAAGCTTTCTTT. This encodes CASSLNRGTEAFF.

By share, this clone counts as large. V and J are TRBV6-8 and TRBJ1-1; a possible D gene is TRBD1 (6 bases). The CDR3 sequence is 14 residues long. From germline, CDR1 is MNHGY and CDR2 SAAAGT. The germline V and J ends were trimmed by 8 bases and 2 bases, with 15 bases remaining between them. The CDR3 DNA reads TGTGCCAGCGCGACGGGGGGGCTAAACACTGAAGCTTTCTTT. The encoded protein is CASATGGLNTEAFF.

This clone was picked up a small number of times. The rearrangement uses TRBV11-3 and TRBJ2-1; 8 nucleotides align to TRBD2. Germline V lookup: CDR1 SGHNT, CDR2 YENEEA. The CDR3 contains 15 residues. The V gene end was trimmed by 5 bases and the J gene end by 4 bases; junction bases not matched to a gene: 7. CDR3 region: CASSHTSGPYNEQFF. The CDR3 region has the DNA TGTGCCAGCAGCCATACTAGCGGACCGTACAATGAGCAGTTCTTC.

This chain links TRBV10-3 with TRBJ2-3; 13 bases agree with TRBD2. Trimming took 0 bases from V and 6 from J; bases not matched to a gene: 9. Germline V gives CDR1 ENHRY, CDR2 SYGVKD. This CDR3 has 18 residues. The CDR3 coding sequence is TGTGCCATCAGTGAGTCGTCGGGACTAGCGGGACCGGGGGATACGCAGTATTTT. It specifies CAISESSGLAGPGDTQYF.

This clone was counted a few times. The chain joins TRBV9 to TRBJ2-2; 7 nucleotides match TRBD1. CDR1 and CDR2 (germline): SGDLS, YYNGEE. The CDR3 consists of 14 residues. The junction had 6 bases not matched to a gene; V was cut back by 3 bases and J by 7 bases. CDR3 residues: CASSGSTGSGELFF. The CDR3 bases are TGTGCCAGCAGCGGCTCGACAGGGAGCGGGGAGCTGTTTTTT. Looking up the rest from reference TRBV9 and TRBJ2-2 gives the full variable domain: DSGVTQTPKHLITATGQRVTLRCSPRSGDLSVYWYQQSLDQGLQFLIQYYNGEERAKGNILERFSAQQFPDLHSELNLSSLELGDSALYFCASSGSTGSGELFFGEGSRLTVL.

This clone was seen more than once but under ten times. The chain employs TRBV18 and TRBJ1-1; D might be TRBD1 (5 bases). Trimming stripped 2 bases from V and 7 bases from J, with 11 bases between. Germline-derived CDR1 and CDR2 are KGHSH and LQKENI. The CDR3 has 13 amino acids. In nucleotides, the CDR3 is TGTGCCAGCTCACCAACCCCTCAGGGTGAAGCTTTCTTT. It yields the protein CASSPTPQGEAFF.

The V call is TRBV19, the J call TRBJ1-2; weak D call: TRBD1 (5 bases). The CDR3 runs to 14 residues. Germline V gene sequence: CDR1 LNHDA, CDR2 SQIVND (reference sequence). V lost 5 bases, J lost 1 base, and 11 bases lay in between. The DNA of the CDR3 is TGTGCCAGTAGTGACAGTCGAATTAACTATGGCTACACCTTC. Protein sequence: CASSDSRINYGYTF.

This clone is labeled medium-sized. The V and J genes are TRBV11-3 and TRBJ2-7; 7 bases align to TRBD1. Looked up from germline, CDR1 is SGHNT and CDR2 is YENEEA. This CDR3 comprises 15 residues. V was clipped by 5 bases and J by 0 bases; unmatched bases: 7. CDR3 sequence (DNA): TGTGCCAGCAGCCCCCGACAGGGACCCTCCTACGAGCAGTACTTC. Translated, it gives CASSPRQGPSYEQYF.

The CDR3 spells CASSLGVRYYGYTF. The CDR3 DNA reads as TGCGCCAGCAGCTTGGGGGTCAGATACTATGGCTACACCTTC. The chain couples TRBV5-1 to TRBJ1-2; D remains ambiguous. Germline assignment: CDR1 SGHRS and CDR2 YFSETQ. This CDR3 is built from 14 residues. With 0 bases removed from V and 3 bases from J, the gap between germline ends came to 9 bases.

This clone is hyperexpanded by share. The V gene is TRBV11-3, the J gene TRBJ1-1; no clear D gene. This CDR3 spans 15 amino acids. V was trimmed by 3 bases and J by 5 bases, leaving 16 bases between them. Germline CDR1 is SGHNT and CDR2 is YENEEA. CDR3 nucleotide sequence: TGTGCCAGCAGCTTGGGCGGGGAAGGAGGTACTGAAGCTTTCTTT. Protein: CASSLGGEGGTEAFF.

The chain has TRBV19 and TRBJ1-5; D remains unclear. The V gene lost 7 bases and the J gene lost 3 bases, with 19 bases spanning the gap. Germline CDR1 reads LNHDA; CDR2 reads SQIVND (reference sequence). The CDR3 totals 16 residues. The CDR3 DNA is TGTGCCAGTAAGGATCAGGCTGGACTAGACAATCAGCCCCAGCATTTT. This translates into CASKDQAGLDNQPQHF.

This clone showed up just a few times. The chain couples TRBV28 to TRBJ2-5; D is possibly TRBD1 or TRBD2 (6 bases each). Germline values: CDR1 MDHEN, CDR2 SYDVKM. This CDR3 spans 15 amino acids. The V gene lost 5 bases and the J gene lost 7 bases, with 20 bases spanning the gap. The CDR3 loop reads CASSLPGLPRGTQYF. In DNA form, the CDR3 reads TGTGCCAGCAGTCTGCCGGGACTGCCCAGGGGGACCCAGTACTTC.